These 32 T cell receptor beta chains were sequenced from one sample in a study of cytomegalovirus exposure and HLA in healthy donors. The PCR had 60 Vbeta and 13 Jbeta primers. Profiling relied on immunoSEQ multiplex PCR, and the TCRdb table lists in-frame clones only, not all of them. This table holds 100,000 to 150,000 clones, more than 65% found once. Sequencing was performed on PBMCs. The receptors come from a woman aged 18-35 years in good health and CMV-seropositive.

V is TRBV6-1 and J is TRBJ2-7; D gene ambiguous. CDR3 length equals 14 residues. Trimming cost V 5 bases and J 3 bases, with 14 bases left between them. From germline, CDR1 is MNHNS and CDR2 SASEGT. The CDR3 reads CASSRGPGYYEQYF. In DNA, the CDR3 is TGTGCCAGCAGTCGTGGGCCTGGGTACTACGAGCAGTACTTC.

The genes are TRBV6-5 and TRBJ1-4; D remains unclear. The V gene's germline CDR1 is MNHEY and CDR2 SVGAGI. The CDR3 has 14 residues. Trimming removed 0 bases from V and 8 bases from J, with 10 bases in between. In nucleotides, the CDR3 is TGTGCCAGCAGTTACTCGATGGTGAGGGAAAAACTGTTTTTT. This encodes CASSYSMVREKLFF.

This clone came up once. The chain uses TRBV13 and TRBJ1-3; no clear D gene. This CDR3 is built from 15 residues. Germline V CDR1 and CDR2: PRHDT, FYEKMQ (reference sequence). With 0 bases removed from V and 2 bases from J, the gap between germline ends came to 8 bases. For the CDR3, the DNA is TGTGCCAGCAGCTTAGGAGGAGGGACTGGAAACACCATATATTTT. This sequence encodes CASSLGGGTGNTIYF.

The chain recombines TRBV27 with TRBJ1-2, with 10 bases matching TRBD1. CDR3 length: 14 residues. CDR1 and CDR2 from the germline V gene are MNHEY and SMNVEV (reference sequence). With 1 base clipped from V and 6 bases from J, the junction kept 2 bases outside the gene matches. Written as DNA, the CDR3 is TGTGCCAGCAGTTTATTAGGGACAGGGGATGGCTACACCTTC. Amino acids: CASSLLGTGDGYTF.

This rearrangement joins TRBV25-1 to TRBJ2-7; D perhaps matches TRBD1 (6 bases). V shed 2 bases and J shed 2 bases, with 19 bases lying between them. This CDR3 is 17 amino acids long. The V gene's germline CDR1 is MGHDK and CDR2 SYGVNS. The DNA of the CDR3 is TGTGCCAGCAGTGAAGGTTATAATAGGGACAAAGCCTACGAGCAGTACTTC. It translates to CASSEGYNRDKAYEQYF.

This rearrangement joins TRBV5-1 to TRBJ2-1; 8 bases are a match to TRBD1. V trimming: 9 bases; J trimming: 5 bases; junction bases outside the gene matches: 10. The CDR3 extends over 14 amino acids. Germline CDR1 reads SGHRS; CDR2 reads YFSETQ. The CDR3 sequence: CATFQGTGNNEQFF. CDR3 nucleotide sequence: TGCGCCACCTTCCAGGGGACAGGTAACAATGAGCAGTTCTTC.

The chain carries TRBV5-1 and TRBJ2-5; 9 bases agree with TRBD1. Trimming took 3 bases from V and 2 from J; bases not matched to a gene: 5. From germline, CDR1 is SGHRS and CDR2 YFSETQ. CDR3 size: 15 residues. Here the CDR3 reads CASSSPGTGQETQYF. The CDR3 DNA reads as TGCGCCAGCAGCTCACCGGGGACAGGGCAAGAGACCCAGTACTTC.

This clone has only a few counts. The rearrangement links TRBV25-1 to TRBJ2-5, with 8 bases fitting TRBD1. The junction had 5 bases not matched to a gene; V was cut back by 1 base and J by 1 base. Germline CDR1 MGHDK, CDR2 SYGVNS. The CDR3 runs to 16 residues. CDR3 amino acids: CASSESTGVSQETQYF. The DNA of the CDR3 is TGTGCCAGCAGTGAATCGACAGGGGTAAGCCAAGAGACCCAGTACTTC.

This clone was seen a single time. The chain carries TRBV7-9 and TRBJ2-5, with 14 bases lining up with TRBD2. Germline CDR1 and CDR2: SEHNR and FQNEAQ (reference sequence). The CDR3 contains 18 residues. V lost 4 bases, J lost 5 bases, and 12 bases stayed unmatched. The CDR3 sequence is CASSSGLAGAGKGETQYF. Here the CDR3 DNA reads TGTGCCAGCAGCTCGGGACTAGCGGGGGCCGGTAAAGGGGAGACCCAGTACTTC.

Here the CDR3 DNA reads TGCGCCAGCAGCAAGACAGCGGCGGGGGAGGAGACCCAGTACTTC. Residues: CASSKTAAGEETQYF. The rearrangement uses TRBV5-1 and TRBJ2-5; 7 bases map to TRBD2. CDR1 and CDR2 from the germline V gene are SGHRS and YFSETQ. Losses at the gene ends were 4 bases for V and 5 bases for J; bases not matched to a gene: 11. The CDR3 is made up of 15 amino acids.

The rearrangement links TRBV28 to TRBJ2-7; tentatively, D is TRBD1 (5 bases). This CDR3 comprises 14 residues. V was trimmed by 5 bases and J by 0 bases, leaving 11 bases between them. Germline V gene data show CDR1 as MDHEN and CDR2 as SYDVKM. CDR3 bases: TGTGCCAGCAGTAGGACAAGGAGCTCCTACGAGCAGTACTTC. It translates to CASSRTRSSYEQYF.

The V call is TRBV7-2, the J call TRBJ2-4; 9 bases map to TRBD1. V lost 1 base, J lost 6 bases, and 1 base stayed unmatched. The CDR3 runs 14 residues. CDR1 is SGHTA and CDR2 is FQGNSA in the germline V gene. The CDR3 DNA sequence: TGTGCCAGCAGCTTAGACAGGGGGCGAAACATTCAGTACTTC. This encodes CASSLDRGRNIQYF.

This clone was seen only a few times. The J gene is TRBJ1-1, the V gene TRBV10-3; possible D gene TRBD1, 6 bases. CDR1 ENHRY and CDR2 SYGVKD come from the germline V gene. The CDR3 contains 14 residues. Trimming cost V 3 bases and J 1 base, with 9 bases left between them. The CDR3 coding sequence is TGTGCCATCAGTGACCTGACAGGGAACACTGAAGCTTTCTTT. Protein product: CAISDLTGNTEAFF.

The chain joins TRBV6-1 to TRBJ2-1, with TRBD1 matching over 12 bases. The CDR3 extends over 15 amino acids. V lost 5 bases to trimming and J lost 7 bases; unmatched junction nucleotides: 6. CDR1 and CDR2 from the germline V gene are MNHNS and SASEGT. CDR3 residues: CASSKLGQGANEQFF. For the CDR3, the DNA is TGTGCCAGCAGTAAACTGGGACAGGGGGCAAATGAGCAGTTCTTC.

The chain is built from TRBV6-1 and TRBJ2-7; D perhaps matches TRBD1 (6 bases). The V and J ends lost 7 bases and 1 base respectively, with 17 bases between them. CDR3 length: 15 amino acids. Looked up from germline, CDR1 is MNHNS and CDR2 is SASEGT. The CDR3, as DNA: TGTGCCAGCACTAAAGGGTCGACAGGTTCCTACGAGCAGTACTTC. As protein: CASTKGSTGSYEQYF.

V usage is TRBV2 and J usage is TRBJ1-2; 11 nucleotides agree with TRBD1. The CDR3 length is 14 residues. The J segment lost 6 bases and the V segment lost 7 bases, leaving 7 bases of the junction unmatched. The germline V gene encodes CDR1 SNHLY and CDR2 FYNNEI. The DNA for the CDR3 is TGTGCCAGCAATGGACAGGGGGCGTTGGATGGCTACACCTTC. Protein: CASNGQGALDGYTF. Supplemented by reference TRBV2 and TRBJ1-2, the full variable domain reads EPEVTQTPSHQVTQMGQEVILRCVPISNHLYFYWYRQILGQKVEFLVSFYNNEISEKSEIFDDQFSVERPDGSNFTLKIRSTKLEDSAMYFCASNGQGALDGYTFGSGTRLTVV.

The genes are TRBV6-5 and TRBJ2-7; D may be TRBD2 (5 bases). Trimming pared 8 bases from V and 5 bases from J, leaving 10 bases between. The CDR3 is 11 residues long. Germline CDR1 MNHEY, CDR2 SVGAGI. This CDR3 is CASGTRNEQYF. The CDR3 bases are TGTGCCAGCGGCACTAGGAACGAGCAGTACTTC.

The DNA for the CDR3 is TGCGCCAGCAGCTTTAGCGGGGGGGAGTACAATGAGCAGTTCTTC. This gives the protein CASSFSGGEYNEQFF. This chain links TRBV5-1 with TRBJ2-1, with TRBD2 matching 11 bases. The germline CDR1 and CDR2 sequences are SGHRS and YFSETQ. J lost 4 bases, V lost 2 bases, and 2 bases had no gene match. The CDR3 has 15 residues.

This chain connects TRBV20-1 to TRBJ2-7; D uncertain. V was clipped by 2 bases and J by 5 bases, with 7 bases between them. The CDR3 contains 11 residues. Per germline, CDR1 DFQATT and CDR2 SNEGSKA (reference sequence). CDR3 region: CSARPVDEQYF. The CDR3 region has the DNA TGCAGTGCTAGACCCGTAGACGAGCAGTACTTC.

V is TRBV9 and J is TRBJ2-2; 11 positions agree with TRBD2. This CDR3 is 18 amino acids long. CDR1 SGDLS and CDR2 YYNGEE come from the germline V gene. V lost 0 bases, J lost 0 bases, and 4 bases stayed unmatched. CDR3: CASSVDPSGGSNTGELFF. CDR3 in DNA: TGTGCCAGCAGCGTAGATCCTAGCGGGGGGTCGAACACCGGGGAGCTGTTTTTT.

CDR3: CASSRQGYEQYF. CDR3 DNA sequence: TGTGCCAGCAGCCGACAGGGCTACGAGCAGTACTTC. The chain employs TRBV11-2 and TRBJ2-7; 7 nucleotides line up with TRBD1. With V trimmed by 5 bases and J by 3 bases, 1 base remained unmatched. Germline lookup yields CDR1 SGHAT and CDR2 FQNNGV. The CDR3 spans 12 residues.

This clone appeared a single time. This chain connects TRBV4-1 to TRBJ1-2, with D perhaps matching TRBD1 (5 bases). The CDR3 has 16 amino acids. The germline gives CDR1 MGHRA, CDR2 YSYEKL. V lost 0 bases and J 5 bases, leaving 16 bases between the germline ends. CDR3: CASSQETRQLLYGYTF. In DNA form, the CDR3 reads TGCGCCAGCAGCCAAGAAACGAGACAGCTTTTATATGGCTACACCTTC.

The chain uses TRBV4-1 and TRBJ1-5; D unclear. Trimming shortened V by 0 bases and J by 0 bases, and 9 bases separated the two germline ends. Germline CDR1 and CDR2: MGHRA and YSYEKL. This CDR3 has 16 amino acids. CDR3 in DNA: TGCGCCAGCAGCCAAGAGACTGGACTTAGCAATCAGCCCCAGCATTTT. It translates to CASSQETGLSNQPQHF.

This chain uses TRBV7-8 with TRBJ1-5, with 8 positions matching TRBD1. The CDR3 loop spans 14 amino acids. The germline gives CDR1 SGHVS, CDR2 FQNEAQ. V shed 5 bases and J 6 bases; nucleotides not matched to a gene: 6. CDR3 nucleotides: TGTGCCAGCAGCCAGGACAGGGTTGGTCAGCCCCAGCATTTT. Translating it yields CASSQDRVGQPQHF.

V and J are TRBV5-4 and TRBJ2-1; 7 bases are shared with TRBD1. V lost 3 bases to trimming and J lost 2 bases; unmatched junction nucleotides: 5. The CDR3 contains 15 residues. Looked up from germline, CDR1 is SGHNT and CDR2 is YYREEE (reference sequence). The CDR3 nucleotides are TGTGCCAGCAGCTCCCGGGACAGTCCCTACAATGAGCAGTTCTTC. Its translation: CASSSRDSPYNEQFF.

The J gene is TRBJ1-1, the V gene TRBV2; the D is unclear. The CDR3 covers 13 residues. V was cut by 11 bases and J by 1 base, with 14 bases left in between. Germline V gene sequence: CDR1 SNHLY, CDR2 FYNNEI. The CDR3 is CAGTGESNTEAFF. CDR3 bases: TGTGCCGGAACCGGGGAATCGAACACTGAAGCTTTCTTT. The variable domain in full, with the rest retrieved from reference TRBV2 and TRBJ1-1, is EPEVTQTPSHQVTQMGQEVILRCVPISNHLYFYWYRQILGQKVEFLVSFYNNEISEKSEIFDDQFSVERPDGSNFTLKIRSTKLEDSAMYFCAGTGESNTEAFFGQGTRLTVV.

V gene TRBV13 combines with J gene TRBJ2-5; TRBD1 agrees at 9 bases. The DNA end lines up better with TRBJ2-7; the J call may be wrong. The CDR3 is 15 residues long. Looked up from germline, CDR1 is PRHDT and CDR2 is FYEKMQ (reference sequence). CDR3: CASSLNGQGSYEQYF. The CDR3 DNA is TGTGCCAGCAGCTTAAATGGACAGGGGTCCTACGAGCAGTACTTC.

This chain uses TRBV2 with TRBJ2-1; 10 bases match TRBD1. This CDR3 spans 19 amino acids. V dropped 6 bases and J dropped 4; count of bases not matched to a gene: 18. Germline V gene data show CDR1 as SNHLY and CDR2 as FYNNEI. CDR3 loop: CASSPGQGTLRRAYNEQFF. Written as DNA, the CDR3 is TGTGCCAGCAGCCCGGGACAGGGGACCTTAAGAAGAGCTTACAATGAGCAGTTCTTC.

The chain employs TRBV18 and TRBJ2-1; 11 bases map to TRBD2. This CDR3 comprises 16 residues. V was pared by 5 bases and J by 5 bases, with 8 bases of the junction left unmatched. Germline V CDR1 and CDR2: KGHSH, LQKENI. The CDR3 DNA follows: TGTGCCAGCTCAGCCTATCTAGCGGGGGGCCACAATGAGCAGTTCTTC. Its protein is CASSAYLAGGHNEQFF. The variable domain in full, with the rest retrieved from reference TRBV18 and TRBJ2-1, is NAGVMQNPRHLVRRRGQEARLRCSPMKGHSHVYWYRQLPEEGLKFMVYLQKENIIDESGMPKERFSAEFPKEGPSILRIQQVVRGDSAAYFCASSAYLAGGHNEQFFGPGTRLTVL.

The rearrangement uses TRBV12-5 and TRBJ2-3, with 7 nucleotides matching TRBD1. Germline values: CDR1 LGHNT, CDR2 FRNRAP. J lost 0 bases, V lost 4 bases, and 4 bases had no gene match. The length of the CDR3 is 15 residues. The CDR3 loop is CASGSGTASTDTQYF. The CDR3 DNA is TGTGCTAGTGGTTCCGGGACAGCTAGCACAGATACGCAGTATTTT.

In this sample, this clone turned up a few times. The V and J genes are TRBV9 and TRBJ1-2; 7 bases match TRBD1. Germline values: CDR1 SGDLS, CDR2 YYNGEE. Trimming removed 2 bases from V and 8 bases from J; junction bases left unmatched: 6. The CDR3 has 13 residues. The DNA of the CDR3 is TGTGCCAGCAGCGTTACAGGGGTAGGGGGCTACACCTTC. Its translation: CASSVTGVGGYTF. Drawing the rest from reference TRBV9 and TRBJ1-2, the complete variable domain is DSGVTQTPKHLITATGQRVTLRCSPRSGDLSVYWYQQSLDQGLQFLIQYYNGEERAKGNILERFSAQQFPDLHSELNLSSLELGDSALYFCASSVTGVGGYTFGSGTRLTVV.

This clone is deemed medium-sized (0.01 to 0.1%). V gene TRBV7-9 combines with J gene TRBJ2-7; 7 bases line up with TRBD1. Germline V gene sequence: CDR1 SEHNR, CDR2 FQNEAQ (reference sequence). J lost 3 bases, V lost 4 bases, and 9 bases had no gene match. The CDR3 has 15 amino acids. CDR3 region: CASSSRDSGIYEQYF. The CDR3 nucleotides are TGTGCCAGCAGCTCCCGGGACAGTGGGATCTACGAGCAGTACTTC.